A selection of T cell receptor beta chains follows, all from one sample in a study of T cell responses to AZD1222 COVID-19 vaccine. Here immunoSEQ multiplex PCR was the method, and the copy in TCRdb shows in-frame clones only, minus some. The table shows approximately 220,000 clones, with 93% occurring only once. Here the sequenced sample was peripheral blood, taken on day 0 of MenACWY control vaccination. These receptors all stem from an adult in good health. Both conserved end residues are part of each CDR3. Each record gives: D gene, clone size, J gene, V gene, CDR3 protein, CDR3 DNA. A D gene is named only where the DNA matches it firmly. Not all rows give a size; the values are once, few, many and, for expanded clones, a class.

d_gene: .
abundance: .
j_gene: TRBJ1-5
v_gene: TRBV6-1
CDR3aa: CASSEKGGEEFLNQPQHF
CDR3nt: TGTGCCAGCAGTGAAAAGGGGGGGGAAGAATTCCTAAATCAGCCCCAGCATTTT

d_gene: TRBD1
abundance: .
j_gene: TRBJ1-1
v_gene: TRBV5-1
CDR3aa: CASSLGGQGSGDTEAFF
CDR3nt: TGCGCCAGCAGCTTGGGAGGACAGGGCTCTGGTGACACTGAAGCTTTCTTT

d_gene: .
abundance: .
j_gene: TRBJ1-2
v_gene: TRBV10-3
CDR3aa: CAISEEGDYGYTF
CDR3nt: TGTGCCATCAGTGAAGAAGGGGACTATGGCTACACCTTC

d_gene: .
abundance: .
j_gene: TRBJ1-1
v_gene: TRBV12-3/TRBV12-4
CDR3aa: CASSLTVNTEAFF
CDR3nt: TGTGCCAGCAGTTTGACAGTAAACACTGAAGCTTTCTTT

d_gene: .
abundance: .
j_gene: TRBJ1-6
v_gene: TRBV30
CDR3aa: CAWRDQRTANSPLHF
CDR3nt: TGTGCCTGGAGGGACCAGCGGACAGCTAATTCACCCCTCCACTTT

d_gene: TRBD1
abundance: .
j_gene: TRBJ2-7
v_gene: TRBV4-1
CDR3aa: CASSQDPPTGESGEQYF
CDR3nt: TGCGCCAGCAGCCAAGATCCTCCCACAGGGGAATCTGGCGAGCAGTACTTC

d_gene: .
abundance: once
j_gene: TRBJ1-5
v_gene: TRBV7-6
CDR3aa: CASSLASREDQPQHF
CDR3nt: TGTGCCAGCAGCTTAGCGAGCAGGGAGGATCAGCCCCAGCATTTT

d_gene: TRBD1
abundance: .
j_gene: TRBJ1-2
v_gene: TRBV5-6
CDR3aa: CASSIPGQGNYGYTF
CDR3nt: TGTGCCAGCAGCATCCCGGGACAGGGGAACTATGGCTACACCTTC

d_gene: .
abundance: .
j_gene: TRBJ1-1
v_gene: TRBV10-1
CDR3aa: CASSGRRTEAFF
CDR3nt: TGCGCCAGCAGTGGGAGAAGGACTGAAGCTTTCTTT

d_gene: .
abundance: .
j_gene: TRBJ2-5
v_gene: TRBV7-9
CDR3aa: CASSRDVGETQYF
CDR3nt: TGTGCCAGCAGCCGGGACGTCGGAGAGACCCAGTACTTC

d_gene: .
abundance: .
j_gene: TRBJ1-2
v_gene: TRBV29-1
CDR3aa: CSVEGAGGYTF
CDR3nt: TGCAGCGTTGAAGGGGCGGGTGGCTACACCTTC

d_gene: .
abundance: few
j_gene: TRBJ1-4
v_gene: TRBV4-2
CDR3aa: CASSVAGGTNEKLFF
CDR3nt: TGTGCCAGCAGCGTGGCGGGTGGTACTAATGAAAAACTGTTTTTT

d_gene: .
abundance: .
j_gene: TRBJ1-1
v_gene: TRBV29-1
CDR3aa: CSVDTGFTEAFF
CDR3nt: TGCAGCGTTGATACGGGGTTCACTGAAGCTTTCTTT

d_gene: TRBD2
abundance: .
j_gene: TRBJ2-5
v_gene: TRBV5-1
CDR3aa: CARNPGGSGGEETQYF
CDR3nt: TGCGCCCGCAACCCGGGGGGGAGCGGGGGCGAAGAGACCCAGTACTTC

d_gene: .
abundance: .
j_gene: TRBJ1-2
v_gene: TRBV5-1
CDR3aa: CASSSDEIYGYTF
CDR3nt: TGCGCCAGCAGCTCGGACGAGATCTATGGCTACACCTTC

d_gene: .
abundance: .
j_gene: TRBJ1-2
v_gene: TRBV5-1
CDR3aa: CASSFQGHTDGYTF
CDR3nt: TGCGCCAGCAGCTTCCAGGGTCACACTGATGGCTACACCTTC

d_gene: .
abundance: .
j_gene: TRBJ1-1
v_gene: TRBV5-4
CDR3aa: CASSSQNGGLGAFF
CDR3nt: TGTGCCAGCAGCAGCCAAAATGGGGGGTTAGGTGCTTTCTTT

d_gene: TRBD1
abundance: .
j_gene: TRBJ1-2
v_gene: TRBV6-5
CDR3aa: CASRRPGQGSGYTF
CDR3nt: TGTGCCAGCAGGAGGCCGGGACAGGGTTCTGGCTACACCTTC

d_gene: .
abundance: .
j_gene: TRBJ1-1
v_gene: TRBV7-9
CDR3aa: CASTPERNTEAFF
CDR3nt: TGTGCCAGCACCCCCGAAAGGAACACTGAAGCTTTCTTT

d_gene: .
abundance: .
j_gene: TRBJ2-1
v_gene: TRBV28
CDR3aa: CASSLGGWNEQFF
CDR3nt: TGTGCCAGCAGTTTGGGGGGTTGGAATGAGCAGTTCTTC

d_gene: TRBD2
abundance: .
j_gene: TRBJ2-7
v_gene: TRBV6-2/TRBV6-3
CDR3aa: CASSYGTSAYEQYF
CDR3nt: TGTGCCAGCAGTTACGGGACTAGCGCCTACGAGCAGTACTTC

d_gene: .
abundance: .
j_gene: TRBJ1-5
v_gene: TRBV2
CDR3aa: CASSVRESRGNQPQHF
CDR3nt: TGTGCCAGCAGTGTCAGGGAAAGTCGGGGCAATCAGCCCCAGCATTTT

d_gene: .
abundance: .
j_gene: TRBJ2-1
v_gene: TRBV5-4
CDR3aa: CASSLGASNEQFF
CDR3nt: TGTGCCAGCAGCTTGGGGGCGAGCAATGAGCAGTTCTTC

d_gene: .
abundance: .
j_gene: TRBJ1-2
v_gene: TRBV5-6
CDR3aa: CASSPGRNYGYTF
CDR3nt: TGTGCCAGCAGCCCTGGACGGAACTATGGCTACACCTTC

d_gene: TRBD1
abundance: .
j_gene: TRBJ1-5
v_gene: TRBV7-2
CDR3aa: CASSLADRSDQPQHF
CDR3nt: TGTGCCAGCAGCTTAGCGGACAGGTCGGATCAGCCCCAGCATTTT

d_gene: TRBD1
abundance: .
j_gene: TRBJ1-2
v_gene: TRBV28
CDR3aa: CASSIGTGYGYTF
CDR3nt: TGTGCCAGCAGTATCGGGACAGGCTATGGCTACACCTTC

d_gene: .
abundance: .
j_gene: TRBJ1-4
v_gene: TRBV7-2
CDR3aa: CASSLQGEKLFF
CDR3nt: TGTGCCAGCAGCCTTCAGGGAGAAAAACTGTTTTTT

d_gene: .
abundance: .
j_gene: TRBJ2-6
v_gene: TRBV28
CDR3aa: CASSFQMGSGANVLTF
CDR3nt: TGTGCCAGCAGTTTTCAGATGGGTTCTGGGGCCAACGTCCTGACTTTC

d_gene: .
abundance: .
j_gene: TRBJ1-4
v_gene: TRBV5-4
CDR3aa: CASSLEGASSEKLFF
CDR3nt: TGTGCCAGCAGCTTGGAAGGGGCGTCTAGTGAAAAACTGTTTTTT

d_gene: .
abundance: .
j_gene: TRBJ1-1
v_gene: TRBV5-4
CDR3aa: CASSSEGRTMNTEAFF
CDR3nt: TGTGCCAGCAGCTCAGAGGGTCGGACAATGAACACTGAAGCTTTCTTT

d_gene: TRBD1
abundance: .
j_gene: TRBJ1-5
v_gene: TRBV30
CDR3aa: CAWSVQGQGTVNQPQHF
CDR3nt: TGTGCCTGGAGTGTACAAGGACAGGGGACAGTCAATCAGCCCCAGCATTTT

d_gene: .
abundance: .
j_gene: TRBJ2-5
v_gene: TRBV5-4
CDR3aa: CASSTEGTRETQYF
CDR3nt: TGTGCCAGCAGCACTGAGGGGACAAGGGAGACCCAGTACTTC

d_gene: .
abundance: .
j_gene: TRBJ1-5
v_gene: TRBV19
CDR3aa: CASSNRVNQPQHF
CDR3nt: TGTGCCAGTAGTAACAGGGTAAATCAGCCCCAGCATTTT

d_gene: TRBD2
abundance: once
j_gene: TRBJ2-1
v_gene: TRBV2
CDR3aa: CASSEGRGADIEQFF
CDR3nt: TGTGCCAGCAGTGAAGGGCGGGGGGCTGATATTGAGCAGTTCTTC

d_gene: .
abundance: .
j_gene: TRBJ1-5
v_gene: TRBV19
CDR3aa: CASSSGVNMPQHF
CDR3nt: TGTGCCAGTAGTTCTGGGGTAAATATGCCCCAGCATTTT

d_gene: .
abundance: .
j_gene: TRBJ1-1
v_gene: TRBV6-4
CDR3aa: CAGGGKNTEAFF
CDR3nt: TGTGCTGGAGGGGGAAAGAACACTGAAGCTTTCTTT

d_gene: .
abundance: .
j_gene: TRBJ1-1
v_gene: TRBV2
CDR3aa: CASMDLNTEAFF
CDR3nt: TGTGCCAGCATGGACTTGAACACTGAAGCTTTCTTT